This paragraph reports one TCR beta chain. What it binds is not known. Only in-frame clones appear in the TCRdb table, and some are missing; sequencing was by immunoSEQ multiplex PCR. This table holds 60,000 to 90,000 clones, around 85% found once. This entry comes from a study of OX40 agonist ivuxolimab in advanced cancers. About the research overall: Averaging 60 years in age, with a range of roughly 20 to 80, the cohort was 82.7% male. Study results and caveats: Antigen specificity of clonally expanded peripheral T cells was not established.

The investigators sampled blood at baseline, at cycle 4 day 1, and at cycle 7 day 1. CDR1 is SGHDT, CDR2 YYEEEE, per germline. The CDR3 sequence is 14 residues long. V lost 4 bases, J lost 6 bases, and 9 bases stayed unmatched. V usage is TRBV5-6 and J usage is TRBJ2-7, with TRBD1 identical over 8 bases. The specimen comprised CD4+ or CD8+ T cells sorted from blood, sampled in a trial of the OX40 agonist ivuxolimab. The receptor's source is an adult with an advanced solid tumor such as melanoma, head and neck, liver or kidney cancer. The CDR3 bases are TGTGCCAGCAGCCTGGGGCTACAGGGGGTCGAGCAGTACTTC. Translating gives CASSLGLQGVEQYF.